This entry concerns a single T cell receptor (beta chain). In the original workflow: For nucleated cells, counts were estimated from reference gene primer amplification. Measured with immunoSEQ multiplex PCR; TCRdb has only the in-frame clones, and not every one. The V and J calls and clone size come from that table; D and trimming were worked out from the DNA. This sample has tens of thousands of clones; 70% to 85% occur once, and the top ten carry 25% to 35%. The data derive from a study of blood T cell repertoires in COVID-19. The overall study: The analysed material was cDNA or gDNA that came from T cells, B-cell-depleted T cells, or PBMCs.

Germline V gives CDR1 ENHRY, CDR2 SYGVKD. Trimming took 0 bases from V and 4 from J; bases not matched to a gene: 2. The CDR3 extends over 15 amino acids. The genes are TRBV10-3 and TRBJ2-1; 8 bases map to TRBD2. Sequencing was carried out using peripheral blood. This clonotype originated in a woman aged 80 or over with acute or convalescent COVID-19. CDR3 protein: CAISESGLGYNEQFF. The CDR3 nucleotides are TGTGCCATCAGTGAGTCGGGACTAGGTTACAATGAGCAGTTCTTC.